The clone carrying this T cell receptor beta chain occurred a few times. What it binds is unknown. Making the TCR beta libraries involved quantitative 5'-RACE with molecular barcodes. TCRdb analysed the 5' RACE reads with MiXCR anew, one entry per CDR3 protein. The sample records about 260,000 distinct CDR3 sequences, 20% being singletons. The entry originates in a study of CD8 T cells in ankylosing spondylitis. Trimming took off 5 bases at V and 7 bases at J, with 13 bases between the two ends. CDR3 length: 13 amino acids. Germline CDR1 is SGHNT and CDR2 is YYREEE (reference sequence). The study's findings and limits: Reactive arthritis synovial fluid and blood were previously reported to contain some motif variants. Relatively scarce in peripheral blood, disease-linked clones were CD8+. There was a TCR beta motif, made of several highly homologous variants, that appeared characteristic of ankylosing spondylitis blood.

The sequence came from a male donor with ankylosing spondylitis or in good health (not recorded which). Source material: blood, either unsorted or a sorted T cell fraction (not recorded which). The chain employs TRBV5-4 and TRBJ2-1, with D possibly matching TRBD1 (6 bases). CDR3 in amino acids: CASRRQDGNEQFF. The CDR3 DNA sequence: TGTGCCAGCAGGCGACAGGATGGGAATGAGCAGTTCTTC.